This TCR beta chain was identified in a study of metastatic and nonmetastatic thyroid tumors. TCRdb re-analyzed the PCR reads using MiXCR. The sample has about 49,000 clones; around 4% are singletons. Per germline, CDR1 SGHRS and CDR2 YFSETQ. V dropped 4 bases and J dropped 4 bases, with 23 bases sitting between them. The CDR3 is made up of 18 amino acids. Every patient underwent thyroid surgery untreated. This clone was counted between two and nine times. The TCR comes from a female donor with papillary thyroid cancer or a benign thyroid nodule (not recorded which). Some clones in this sample may be carry-over from other donors' samples. The sample taken for sequencing was blood. V is TRBV5-1 and J is TRBJ2-2, with a weak D call TRBD2 (6 bases). Here the CDR3 reads CASSPEASVARGTGELFF. The CDR3 DNA reads TGCGCCAGCAGCCCGGAGGCTAGCGTGGCCCGAGGCACCGGGGAGCTGTTTTTT.